This is a list of T cell receptor beta chains from one sample in a study of blood T cell repertoires in COVID-19. TCRdb's table, derived via immunoSEQ multiplex PCR, lists solely in-frame clones and lacks some. Among 140,000 to 150,000 clones, approximately 87% were seen once, and the ten largest hold roughly two fifths. Sequencing input: peripheral blood. These receptors were collected from a man aged 45-65 years who had recovered from COVID-19. Both conserved end residues are part of each CDR3. Fields, in order: D gene, clone size, J gene, V gene, CDR3 length, CDR3 DNA, CDR3 protein. A D gene is named only where the DNA matches it firmly. The size field is filled for only some rows; it gives once, few, many or a size class.

>TRBD1|.|TRBJ1-1|TRBV2|16
TGTGCCAGCAGTGAAGGTGGGACAGACCTGAACACTGAAGCTTTCTTT
CASSEGGTDLNTEAFF
>TRBD2|.|TRBJ2-3|TRBV18|18
TGTGCCAGCTCACCACCAAGACTAGCGGGACCAAGCACAGATACGCAGTATTTT
CASSPPRLAGPSTDTQYF
>TRBD1|.|TRBJ2-3|TRBV7-9|15
TGTGCCAGCAGCTTACAGGGGGTGGGCACAGATACGCAGTATTTT
CASSLQGVGTDTQYF
>TRBD1|.|TRBJ1-1|TRBV19|15
TGTGCCAGTAGTACGAGACAGGGGGCGCTTCCTGAAGCTTTCTTT
CASSTRQGALPEAFF
>TRBD1|once|TRBJ2-1|TRBV7-2|15
TGTGCCAGCAGCTTAGTAACAGGGGATTACAATGAGCAGTTCTTC
CASSLVTGDYNEQFF
>.|.|TRBJ1-4|TRBV4-1|15
TGCGCCAGCAGCCAAGACCCAGCAACTAATGAAAAACTGTTTTTT
CASSQDPATNEKLFF
>TRBD2|.|TRBJ2-1|TRBV10-3|12
TGTGCCATCAGCCTAGCGGACAATGAGCAGTTCTTC
CAISLADNEQFF
>TRBD1|.|TRBJ1-1|TRBV7-9|14
TGTGCCAGCAGCTGGGACAGGGTAACCACTGAAGCTTTCTTT
CASSWDRVTTEAFF
>TRBD2|.|TRBJ2-3|TRBV9|16
TGTGCCAGCAGCTCTAGCGGGGGGGCTAGCACAGATACGCAGTATTTT
CASSSSGGASTDTQYF
>TRBD2|once|TRBJ2-5|TRBV6-5|16
TGTGCCAGCAGTTCTTGGACTAGCGGGGGTCAAGAGACCCAGTACTTC
CASSSWTSGGQETQYF
>TRBD2|.|TRBJ2-1|TRBV7-2|16
TGTGCCAGCAGCTTAGCCTCCGGGACTAGCGGGGGTGAGCAGTTCTTC
CASSLASGTSGGEQFF
>TRBD1|.|TRBJ1-4|TRBV9|17
TGTGCCAGCAGCGAGGGACTTACGGGACAGGGAAATGAAAAACTGTTTTTT
CASSEGLTGQGNEKLFF
>.|.|TRBJ1-5|TRBV2|12
TGTGCCAGCAGCCGGGGGGGTCAGCCCCAGCATTTT
CASSRGGQPQHF
>.|.|TRBJ1-2|TRBV27|18
TGTGCCAGCAGTCCGCTGGGGGGACGCATAATGGGAAACTATGGCTACACCTTC
CASSPLGGRIMGNYGYTF